These 15 T cell receptor beta chains share one sample of origin, sequenced in a study of beta chain features in type 1 diabetes. Reverse transcription of all isolated RNA meant that expressed TCRB transcripts were sequenced. Libraries were prepared by immunoSEQ multiplex PCR; TCRdb keeps only in-frame clonotypes and omits some of them. The top ten clones hold about 0.93% of a sample with about 290,000 clones, 8% of them seen once. The sample taken for sequencing was central memory CD4+ T cells from blood. These receptor sequences come from a woman between 18 and 29 years old in good health.

CDR3 nucleotide sequence: TGCGCCAGCAAGGTCGACAGAAGCACAGATACGCAGTATTTT. It yields the protein CASKVDRSTDTQYF. This chain joins TRBV4-3 and TRBJ2-3, with a weak D call TRBD1 (5 bases). Trimming pared 7 bases from V and 0 bases from J, leaving 11 bases between. CDR3 length equals 14 residues. Germline V gives CDR1 LGHNA, CDR2 YSLEER.

The chain employs TRBV18 and TRBJ1-1, with no clear D. Trimming shortened V by 6 bases and J by 6 bases, and 11 bases separated the two germline ends. CDR1 is KGHSH, CDR2 LQKENI, per germline. The CDR3 has 12 amino acids. In DNA form, the CDR3 reads TGTGCCAGCTCTCAAAAATTGGCTGAAGCTTTCTTT. Translated, it gives CASSQKLAEAFF.

This chain connects TRBV7-2 to TRBJ2-7; 7 positions match TRBD2. The CDR3 contains 16 residues. Losses at the gene ends were 5 bases for V and 3 bases for J; bases not matched to a gene: 13. Germline lookup yields CDR1 SGHTA and CDR2 FQGNSA. CDR3 in DNA: TGTGCCAGCAGCCCCCCCGGGGACTACGGGGTCTACGAGCAGTACGTC. Protein: CASSPPGDYGVYEQYV.

This clone turned up a few times. The J gene is TRBJ1-5, the V gene TRBV2, with D hard to call. Trimming pared 6 bases from V and 1 base from J, leaving 19 bases between. The germline gives CDR1 SNHLY, CDR2 FYNNEI. This CDR3 has 17 residues. This CDR3 is CASREPSYSGSNQPQHF. CDR3 bases: TGTGCCAGCAGGGAACCGTCGTACTCAGGAAGCAATCAGCCCCAGCATTTT.

Only a few counts were recorded for this clone. This chain uses TRBV19 with TRBJ2-7; D possibly corresponds to TRBD2 (6 bases). The CDR3 extends over 16 amino acids. V gave up 5 bases and J gave up 2 bases, with 19 bases separating them. The germline CDR1 and CDR2 sequences are LNHDA and SQIVND (reference sequence). In DNA, the CDR3 is TGTGCCAGTAGTCCTAAAGGAGGGTACAGGCCCTACGAGCAGTACTTC. It translates to CASSPKGGYRPYEQYF. The whole variable domain, filled in from reference TRBV19 and TRBJ2-7, reads DGGITQSPKYLFRKEGQNVTLSCEQNLNHDAMYWYRQDPGQGLRLIYYSQIVNDFQKGDIAEGYSVSREKKESFPLTVTSAQKNPTAFYLCASSPKGGYRPYEQYFGPGTRLTVT.

The chain is built from TRBV14 and TRBJ2-5; D remains unclear. Trimming stripped 4 bases from V and 0 bases from J, with 9 bases between. From germline, CDR1 is SGHDN and CDR2 FVKESK. The CDR3 has 14 amino acids. The DNA of the CDR3 is TGTGCCAGCAGCCCCCGCACAAACCAAGAGACCCAGTACTTC. It codes for CASSPRTNQETQYF.

The chain combines TRBV29-1 with TRBJ2-3; D is unresolved. The germline V gene has CDR1 SQVTM and CDR2 ANQGSEA. The length of the CDR3 is 13 residues. The ends were cut back, 4 bases at V and 0 bases at J, with 8 bases in the middle. CDR3 nucleotide sequence: TGCAGCGTTGGATGGCGGAGCACAGATACGCAGTATTTT. As protein: CSVGWRSTDTQYF.

The V call is TRBV18, the J call TRBJ1-5, with 8 bases fitting TRBD1. The CDR3 has 16 amino acids. Germline V gene sequence: CDR1 KGHSH, CDR2 LQKENI. V was pared by 4 bases and J by 5 bases, with 10 bases of the junction left unmatched. The CDR3 nucleotides are TGTGCCAGCTCACTTGGGGACAGGTCGGGTTATCAGCCCCAGCATTTT. Translation gives CASSLGDRSGYQPQHF.

This clone was picked up a small number of times. This chain uses TRBV6-6 with TRBJ1-2; D is unclear. V shed 10 bases and J shed 6 bases, with 24 bases lying between them. This CDR3 contains 15 residues. CDR1 and CDR2 (germline): MNHNY, SVGAGI (reference sequence). CDR3 sequence: CATGTTTQPWDGYTF. CDR3 in DNA: TGTGCCACCGGTACCACGACCCAGCCTTGGGATGGCTACACCTTC.

This clone was seen a handful of times. The junction shows a germline mismatch at one end, possibly a read error. J is TRBJ1-2 and V is TRBV10-3; TRBD1 might be the D (6 bases). Germline V gene lookup returns CDR1 ENHRY and CDR2 SYGVKD. The CDR3 is made up of 13 amino acids. The CDR3 reads CASSYQGNYGYTF. The CDR3 DNA follows: TGTGCCAGCAGTTACCAGGGGAACTATGGCTACACCTTC.

The CDR3 nucleotides are TGTGCCTGGAGTAACAAGGGCTATGGCTACACCTTC. Translating it yields CAWSNKGYGYTF. The V and J genes are TRBV30 and TRBJ1-2; D is undetermined. V gave up 2 bases and J gave up 4 bases, with 8 bases separating them. This CDR3 comprises 12 residues. Germline lookup yields CDR1 GTSNPN and CDR2 SVGIG (reference sequence).

This chain uses TRBV7-9 with TRBJ1-4; D possibly corresponds to TRBD1 (6 bases). The CDR3 is 15 amino acids. V was clipped by 8 bases and J by 7 bases, with 20 bases between them. Germline V gives CDR1 SEHNR, CDR2 FQNEAQ (reference sequence). CDR3 amino acids: CASSAGDTPREKLFF. In DNA form, the CDR3 reads TGTGCCAGCTCTGCAGGGGACACTCCCCGTGAAAAACTGTTTTTT. The variable domain in full, completed from reference TRBV7-9 and TRBJ1-4, reads DTGVSQNPRHKITKRGQNVTFRCDPISEHNRLYWYRQTLGQGPEFLTYFQNEAQLEKSRLLSDRFSAERPKGSFSTLEIQRTEQGDSAMYLCASSAGDTPREKLFFGSGTQLSVL.

The chain uses TRBV7-6 and TRBJ2-5; D possibly uses TRBD1 or TRBD2 (5 bases each). Per the germline V gene, CDR1 is SGHVS and CDR2 is FNYEAQ. This CDR3 contains 15 residues. Deletions cut 0 bases from V and 5 bases from J, with 13 bases between. The CDR3 DNA reads TGTGCCAGCAGCTTAGCGAGGACCAGGGACGAGACCCAGTACTTC. Translation: CASSLARTRDETQYF.

The J gene is TRBJ1-4, the V gene TRBV7-2, with no clear D. This CDR3 region has 12 residues. Per germline, CDR1 SGHTA and CDR2 FQGNSA. Trimming stripped 2 bases from V and 5 bases from J, with 3 bases between. The CDR3 here is CASSLRNEKLFF. Here the CDR3 DNA reads TGTGCCAGCAGCTTAAGAAATGAAAAACTGTTTTTT.

The chain recombines TRBV2 with TRBJ1-1, with D unclear. Trimming took 7 bases from V and 8 from J, leaving 11 bases between them. Germline loops: CDR1 SNHLY, CDR2 FYNNEI. The CDR3 covers 11 residues. Here the CDR3 reads CASTVWVEAFF. CDR3 nucleotide sequence: TGTGCCAGCACCGTATGGGTCGAAGCTTTCTTT.